These 26 T cell receptor beta chains were all obtained from the same sample, sequenced in a study of cytomegalovirus exposure and HLA in healthy donors. The study ran its PCR with 60 Vbeta and 13 Jbeta primers. The table came from immunoSEQ multiplex PCR; TCRdb's copy has only in-frame clones and leaves some out. The repertoire consists of about 130,000 clones, with roughly 83% occurring once and the leading ten covering 20%. Sequenced input: PBMCs. The receptor source for this set is a man aged 18 to 29 in good health and CMV-seropositive.

In its sample, this clone was seen a few times. The germline gene is not matched at one end of the junction; a read error may be the cause. The chain combines TRBV9 with TRBJ1-1, with D tentatively TRBD1 (5 bases). CDR1 is SGDLS, CDR2 YYNGEE, per germline. The CDR3 is made up of 15 amino acids. The CDR3 sequence is CASSGAGVLYTAAFF. DNA for the CDR3: TGTGCCAGCAGCGGTGCGGGGGTCCTCTACACTGCAGCTTTCTTT.

This clone was recorded once. The V and J genes are TRBV9 and TRBJ2-5; D is unclear. The CDR3 has 14 residues. Germline V gives CDR1 SGDLS, CDR2 YYNGEE. Trimming pared 1 base from V and 2 bases from J, leaving 9 bases between. As DNA, the CDR3 is TGTGCCAGCAGCGTATTTCCGAGTCAAGAGACCCAGTACTTC. Its translation is CASSVFPSQETQYF.

V is TRBV5-4 and J is TRBJ2-6; D may be TRBD2 (6 bases). Germline values: CDR1 SGHNT, CDR2 YYREEE (reference sequence). V was clipped by 1 base and J by 0 bases, with 8 bases between them. There are 16 residues in the CDR3. In DNA, the CDR3 is TGTGCCAGCAGCTTGTCCGGGGGCTCTGGGGCCAACGTCCTGACTTTC. Its protein is CASSLSGGSGANVLTF.

This clone was detected once. The J gene is TRBJ2-7, the V gene TRBV18; D perhaps matches TRBD2 (6 bases). Trimming shortened V by 6 bases and J by 5 bases, and 23 bases separated the two germline ends. The CDR3 loop spans 16 amino acids. The germline gives CDR1 KGHSH, CDR2 LQKENI. As DNA, the CDR3 is TGTGCCAGCTCCGTCTCGGGAGAGCGGAACACCCACGAGCAGTACTTC. Translated, it gives CASSVSGERNTHEQYF.

V and J are TRBV27 and TRBJ2-1; 7 nucleotides match TRBD2. CDR3 size: 15 residues. V lost 2 bases to trimming and J lost 2 bases; unmatched junction nucleotides: 3. Germline CDR1 reads MNHEY; CDR2 reads SMNVEV (reference sequence). The CDR3 sequence is CASSLVGGAYNEQFF. The DNA for the CDR3 is TGTGCCAGCAGTTTAGTGGGGGGGGCCTACAATGAGCAGTTCTTC.

V usage is TRBV27 and J usage is TRBJ2-7; D may be TRBD1 (6 bases). The CDR3 has 14 residues. Deletions cut 6 bases from V and 0 bases from J, with 12 bases between. CDR1 and CDR2 (germline): MNHEY, SMNVEV (reference sequence). The CDR3 DNA is TGTGCCAGCAGGGACAGTAGGAGCTCCTACGAGCAGTACTTC. It translates to CASRDSRSSYEQYF.

The genes are TRBV6-5 and TRBJ1-1, with 9 positions matching TRBD1. V lost 6 bases and J lost 12; bases outside the gene matches: 5. The CDR3 spans 11 residues. CDR1 MNHEY and CDR2 SVGAGI come from the germline V gene. Here the CDR3 reads CASRRDRETFF. CDR3 nucleotides: TGTGCCAGCAGGAGGGACAGGGAGACTTTCTTT.

The CDR3 coding sequence is TGTGCCAGCAGGGGGCTGAAATACAATGAGCAGTTCTTC. Amino acid sequence: CASRGLKYNEQFF. The chain combines TRBV11-2 with TRBJ2-1, with D possibly TRBD1 on 5 matching bases. Trimming pared 6 bases from V and 4 bases from J, leaving 10 bases between. CDR1 and CDR2 (germline): SGHAT, FQNNGV. The CDR3 has 13 residues.

This clone has just one count. This chain connects TRBV6-4 to TRBJ2-1; 9 positions agree with TRBD2. Germline loops: CDR1 MRHNA, CDR2 SNTAGT. This CDR3 is 13 amino acids long. Trimming cost V 5 bases and J 7 bases; bases outside gene matches: 3. The DNA for the CDR3 is TGTGCCAGCAGTTTGGGACTAGCTAATGAGCAGTTCTTC. Translated: CASSLGLANEQFF.

The chain links TRBV7-8 to TRBJ2-3; 11 nucleotides agree with TRBD2. Germline V lookup: CDR1 SGHVS, CDR2 FQNEAQ. Trimming took 8 bases from V and 3 from J; bases not matched to a gene: 4. The CDR3 totals 14 residues. The CDR3 loop reads CASGTSGFTDTQYF. The CDR3, as DNA: TGTGCCAGCGGGACTAGCGGATTTACAGATACGCAGTATTTT. Full variable domain (outside the CDR3, taken from reference TRBV7-8 and TRBJ2-3): GAGVSQSPRYKVAKRGQDVALRCDPISGHVSLFWYQQALGQGPEFLTYFQNEAQLDKSGLPSDRFFAERPEGSVSTLKIQRTQQEDSAVYLCASGTSGFTDTQYFGPGTRLTVL.

This clone has a single count. The V gene is TRBV15, the J gene TRBJ1-2; TRBD1 is a possible D gene (5 bases). Trimming removed 0 bases at V and 4 bases at J, with 12 bases between. Germline CDR1 LNHNV, CDR2 YYDKDF (reference sequence). There are 15 residues in the CDR3. The CDR3 protein is CATSRDKGRSYGYTF. In DNA, the CDR3 is TGTGCCACCAGCAGAGATAAGGGGAGGAGCTATGGCTACACCTTC.

The genes are TRBV27 and TRBJ2-2; TRBD1 matches at 8 bases. CDR1 is MNHEY, CDR2 SMNVEV, per germline (reference sequence). V lost 5 bases and J lost 2; bases outside the gene matches: 4. CDR3 length equals 15 residues. The CDR3 spells CASSPGTGNTGELFF. For the CDR3, the DNA is TGTGCCAGCAGTCCCGGGACAGGTAACACCGGGGAGCTGTTTTTT.

This sequence joins TRBV28 and TRBJ1-5, with D possibly TRBD1 on 6 matching bases. CDR1 MDHEN and CDR2 SYDVKM come from the germline V gene. Trimming took 5 bases from V and 6 from J, leaving 17 bases between them. CDR3 length: 15 amino acids. CDR3 DNA: TGTGCCAGCAGTCGGGGACACCCCAGGGGTCAGCCCCAGCATTTT. This translates into CASSRGHPRGQPQHF.

The rearrangement joins TRBV29-1 to TRBJ2-7; TRBD2 is a possible D gene (7 bases). Germline lookup yields CDR1 SQVTM and CDR2 ANQGSEA. Trimming removed 5 bases at V and 0 bases at J, with 11 bases between. The CDR3 totals 13 residues. CDR3 nucleotides: TGCAGCGTTAGGGGGGGGGTCTCCTACGAGCAGTACTTC. As protein: CSVRGGVSYEQYF.

The rearrangement joins TRBV5-1 to TRBJ1-1, with 7 bases lining up with TRBD1. Germline lookup yields CDR1 SGHRS and CDR2 YFSETQ. The CDR3 sequence is 14 residues long. The junction had 6 bases not matched to a gene; V was cut back by 3 bases and J by 4 bases. The CDR3 sequence: CASSSEQGITEAFF. The CDR3 nucleotides read TGCGCCAGCAGCTCCGAACAGGGGATCACTGAAGCTTTCTTT.

The V and J genes are TRBV9 and TRBJ2-1, with 7 positions matching TRBD2. The CDR3 runs to 17 residues. V was pared by 4 bases and J by 3 bases, with 13 bases of the junction left unmatched. The germline CDR1 and CDR2 sequences are SGDLS and YYNGEE. The CDR3 spells CASSPDRGTTFYNEQFF. The CDR3 bases are TGTGCCAGCAGCCCTGATCGGGGGACTACATTCTACAATGAGCAGTTCTTC.

This clone has a single count. This chain uses TRBV23-1 with TRBJ1-6; a weak D match, TRBD1 (6 bases). TRBV23-1 is an ORF, and what it does is uncertain. The CDR3 runs 16 residues. V was clipped by 4 bases and J by 1 base, with 11 bases between them. CDR3 region: CASSPAGQSYNSPLHF. CDR3 nucleotide sequence: TGCGCCAGCAGTCCGGCCGGACAGTCCTATAATTCACCCCTCCACTTT.

In this sample, this clone turned up a few times. The J gene is TRBJ2-7, the V gene TRBV27; a weak D match, TRBD2 (6 bases). Between the trimmed V and J ends, which lost 1 base and 3 bases, there was a span of 13 bases. CDR3 length: 15 amino acids. Germline V gene data show CDR1 as MNHEY and CDR2 as SMNVEV (reference sequence). CDR3 sequence: CASSLFGRGDYEQYF. The CDR3 DNA reads TGTGCCAGCAGTTTATTTGGGCGGGGAGACTACGAGCAGTACTTC.

The rearrangement links TRBV27 to TRBJ1-6; the D gene is possibly TRBD1 (5 bases). This CDR3 is 17 amino acids long. V was clipped by 2 bases and J by 0 bases, with 11 bases between them. Germline CDR1 reads MNHEY; CDR2 reads SMNVEV (reference sequence). The CDR3 DNA is TGTGCCAGCAGTTTAATAGGGGATAGCTCCTATAATTCACCCCTCCACTTT. This codes for CASSLIGDSSYNSPLHF.

In its sample, this clone was seen a few times. The gene calls are TRBV19 and TRBJ2-1; TRBD2 matches at 15 bases. Losses at the gene ends were 8 bases for V and 6 bases for J; bases not matched to a gene: 11. The CDR3 length is 17 residues. In germline, CDR1 is LNHDA, CDR2 SQIVND (reference sequence). CDR3 residues: CASRGTSGGPTSNEQFF. DNA of the CDR3: TGTGCCAGTCGGGGGACTAGCGGGGGGCCGACTTCCAATGAGCAGTTCTTC.

The chain employs TRBV7-9 and TRBJ2-2; TRBD1 aligns across 8 bases. The CDR3 length is 17 residues. The trim removed 4 bases at V and 2 bases at J, leaving 9 bases unmatched. Per germline, CDR1 SEHNR and CDR2 FQNEAQ (reference sequence). Written as DNA, the CDR3 is TGTGCCAGCAGCTCAGACCCGACAGGGGTTAACACCGGGGAGCTGTTTTTT. It is translated as CASSSDPTGVNTGELFF.

This chain uses TRBV27 with TRBJ2-3; 12 bases agree with TRBD2. The V gene's germline CDR1 is MNHEY and CDR2 SMNVEV (reference sequence). The V and J ends lost 5 bases and 0 bases, in that order; junction bases with no gene match: 6. The CDR3 is made up of 17 amino acids. CDR3 nucleotide sequence: TGTGCCAGCAGTCCTCTGACTAGCGGGGGCAGCACAGATACGCAGTATTTT. This gives the protein CASSPLTSGGSTDTQYF.

This rearrangement joins TRBV10-3 to TRBJ2-5; a possible D gene is TRBD1 (5 bases). Germline CDR1 is ENHRY and CDR2 is SYGVKD. The germline V and J ends were trimmed by 6 bases and 5 bases, with 25 bases remaining between them. The CDR3 loop spans 17 amino acids. The CDR3 loop reads CAISTDSLSNPGETQYF. The CDR3 bases are TGTGCCATCAGCACAGACAGCCTAAGCAACCCCGGGGAGACCCAGTACTTC.

In regard to this clone: Other nucleotide sequences in the sample specify the same CDR3. This chain joins TRBV30 and TRBJ1-3; D is undetermined. The CDR3 is made up of 13 amino acids. Germline V gene sequence: CDR1 GTSNPN, CDR2 SVGIG (reference sequence). The CDR3 here is CACPGDSGNTIYF. CDR3 bases: TGTGCTTGCCCGGGAGACTCTGGAAACACCATATATTTT.

The CDR3 loop is CASSQALSSGGALEQFF. The CDR3 nucleotides read TGCGCCAGCAGCCAAGCCCTCAGTAGCGGGGGGGCTCTTGAGCAGTTCTTC. The chain employs TRBV4-1 and TRBJ2-1, with 11 bases aligning to TRBD2. The germline V gene has CDR1 MGHRA and CDR2 YSYEKL. The J segment lost 9 bases and the V segment lost 1 base, leaving 11 bases of the junction unmatched. There are 17 residues in the CDR3.

CDR3 region: CASSFLAGLAGEQFF. The DNA of the CDR3 is TGTGCCAGCAGCTTCCTAGCGGGGCTAGCCGGTGAGCAGTTCTTC. V gene TRBV7-3 combines with J gene TRBJ2-1; 9 nucleotides line up with TRBD2. In germline, CDR1 is SGHTA, CDR2 FQGTGA. The V segment lost 3 bases and the J segment 9 bases; nucleotides outside the gene matches: 9. There are 15 residues in the CDR3.